The 32 T cell receptor beta chains presented below share a single source sample, sequenced in a study of cytomegalovirus exposure and HLA in healthy donors. Vbeta (60) and Jbeta (13) primers were used in the PCR. Produced via immunoSEQ multiplex PCR; TCRdb's table is partial and in-frame only. The data contain some 100,000 clones, about four fifths of them singletons. Sample: PBMCs. These TCRs come from a woman aged 40 to 50 in good health and CMV-seronegative.

The rearrangement joins TRBV9 to TRBJ2-3; TRBD2 aligns across 13 bases. V was clipped by 0 bases and J by 4 bases; unmatched bases: 2. The CDR3 contains 16 residues. The V gene's germline CDR1 is SGDLS and CDR2 YYNGEE. The CDR3 DNA sequence: TGTGCCAGCAGCGTAGGGACTAGCGGGAGTTCAGATACGCAGTATTTT. Translated: CASSVGTSGSSDTQYF. Complete variable domain (other parts from reference TRBV9 and TRBJ2-3): DSGVTQTPKHLITATGQRVTLRCSPRSGDLSVYWYQQSLDQGLQFLIQYYNGEERAKGNILERFSAQQFPDLHSELNLSSLELGDSALYFCASSVGTSGSSDTQYFGPGTRLTVL.

The rearrangement uses TRBV7-2 and TRBJ2-2, with 12 bases matching TRBD2. The CDR3 has 14 residues. V trimming: 4 bases; J trimming: 8 bases; junction bases outside the gene matches: 2. Germline V gene sequence: CDR1 SGHTA, CDR2 FQGNSA. The chain's CDR3 is CASSSTSGRGELFF. As DNA, the CDR3 is TGTGCCAGCAGCTCCACTAGCGGGAGGGGGGAGCTGTTTTTT.

The chain combines TRBV5-6 with TRBJ2-6; maybe TRBD1 (6 bases). The germline CDR1 and CDR2 sequences are SGHDT and YYEEEE. The CDR3 extends over 17 amino acids. Between the trimmed V and J ends, which lost 1 base and 0 bases, there was a span of 11 bases. The CDR3 protein is CASSLPGVHSGANVLTF. In DNA, the CDR3 is TGTGCCAGCAGCTTGCCAGGGGTGCACTCTGGGGCCAACGTCCTGACTTTC.

About this clone: The junction departs from germline at one end; a sequencing error may be responsible. The V call is TRBV7-9, the J call TRBJ2-4; D is perhaps TRBD1 (5 bases). Germline V gene lookup returns CDR1 SEHNR and CDR2 FQNEAQ (reference sequence). The CDR3 sequence is 14 residues long. Written as DNA, the CDR3 is TGTTCCAGCAGCGACCAGGGAGCCAAAAACATTCAGTACTTC. This encodes CSSSDQGAKNIQYF. The entire variable domain, with the rest obtained from reference TRBV7-9 and TRBJ2-4, is as follows: DTGVSQNPRHKITKRGQNVTFRCDPISEHNRLYWYRQTLGQGPEFLTYFQNEAQLEKSRLLSDRFSAERPKGSFSTLEIQRTEQGDSAMYLCSSSDQGAKNIQYFGAGTRLSVL.

The V call is TRBV19, the J call TRBJ1-2, with TRBD1 as a possible D gene (5 bases). Germline lookup yields CDR1 LNHDA and CDR2 SQIVND (reference sequence). V lost 6 bases and J lost 5, with 19 bases in between. This CDR3 has 15 amino acids. CDR3 DNA sequence: TGTGCCAGTAGAACCATCCGAAGGGGCGGATATGGCTACACCTTC. It specifies CASRTIRRGGYGYTF.

The V gene is TRBV7-9, the J gene TRBJ2-7; D is ambiguous. Looked up from germline, CDR1 is SEHNR and CDR2 is FQNEAQ (reference sequence). The ends were cut back, 5 bases at V and 2 bases at J, with 10 bases in the middle. The CDR3 is 13 residues long. The CDR3 nucleotides are TGTGCCAGCAGCGACTTAACCGCCTACGAGCAGTACTTC. It translates to CASSDLTAYEQYF.

The chain couples TRBV16 to TRBJ2-1; D possibly corresponds to TRBD2 (7 bases). Germline CDR1 reads KGHSY; CDR2 reads FQNENV. V lost 4 bases and J lost 8, with 15 bases in between. This CDR3 has 14 amino acids. CDR3 sequence reads: CASSPRGGVDEQFF. The DNA for the CDR3 is TGTGCCAGCAGCCCTAGGGGGGGGGTCGATGAGCAGTTCTTC.

The chain combines TRBV7-2 with TRBJ1-1, with TRBD1 matching over 9 bases. The germline V gene has CDR1 SGHTA and CDR2 FQGNSA. V shed 4 bases, J shed 4 bases, and the junction held 13 bases outside the gene matches. This CDR3 has 17 amino acids. CDR3 nucleotide sequence: TGTGCCAGCAGCTCGACCCCGGGACAGGGATGGGGCACTGAAGCTTTCTTT. Translated, it gives CASSSTPGQGWGTEAFF.

This clone was found once. The CDR3 here is CASSLVLSGVATDTQYF. As DNA, the CDR3 is TGTGCCAGCAGCTTGGTCCTCTCCGGGGTAGCAACAGATACGCAGTATTTT. The chain links TRBV5-4 to TRBJ2-3, with a weak D call TRBD2 (5 bases). CDR1 and CDR2 (germline): SGHNT, YYREEE (reference sequence). This CDR3 region has 17 residues. The V and J ends lost 0 bases and 3 bases respectively, with 17 bases between them.

This clone occurred once. V gene TRBV4-3 combines with J gene TRBJ1-2; TRBD1 is a possible D gene (5 bases). The germline gives CDR1 LGHNA, CDR2 YSLEER. The length of the CDR3 is 14 residues. Trimming removed 0 bases from V and 5 bases from J, with 10 bases in between. The CDR3 DNA is TGCGCCAGCAGCCAAGAAGCAGGGACTTATGGCTACACCTTC. Residues: CASSQEAGTYGYTF.

CDR3 coding DNA: TGTGCCAGCAGTGAGTGGGACAGCACCTACGAGCAGTACTTC. Translated: CASSEWDSTYEQYF. The genes are TRBV25-1 and TRBJ2-7; 7 nucleotides match TRBD1. With 3 bases clipped from V and 2 bases from J, the junction kept 4 bases outside the gene matches. CDR3 size: 14 residues. Germline CDR1 is MGHDK and CDR2 is SYGVNS.

The chain links TRBV6-1 to TRBJ1-2, with 9 positions matching TRBD1. Germline CDR1 MNHNS, CDR2 SASEGT. The CDR3 has 20 amino acids. With V trimmed by 0 bases and J by 0 bases, 14 bases remained unmatched. CDR3 sequence reads: CASSEAFVGTGPTANYGYTF. CDR3 bases: TGTGCCAGCAGTGAAGCTTTTGTGGGGACAGGGCCAACAGCTAACTATGGCTACACCTTC.

This clone was counted a single time. V is TRBV18 and J is TRBJ2-2; TRBD2 aligns across 10 bases. The ends lost 6 bases at V and 6 bases at J; junction bases unmatched: 10. Per the germline V gene, CDR1 is KGHSH and CDR2 is LQKENI. This CDR3 contains 16 residues. The CDR3 region is CASSLRRLAGAGELFF. The CDR3, as DNA: TGTGCCAGCTCCCTCAGAAGGCTAGCGGGAGCCGGGGAGCTGTTTTTT.

CDR3 protein: CASSPQGAASPLHF. The CDR3 nucleotides are TGTGCCAGCTCACCACAGGGGGCAGCTTCACCCCTCCACTTT. The J gene is TRBJ1-6, the V gene TRBV18, with 7 positions matching TRBD1. The CDR3 has 14 residues. V shed 1 base and J 9 bases; nucleotides not matched to a gene: 3. Germline V gene sequence: CDR1 KGHSH, CDR2 LQKENI. The variable domain in full, with the rest retrieved from reference TRBV18 and TRBJ1-6, is NAGVMQNPRHLVRRRGQEARLRCSPMKGHSHVYWYRQLPEEGLKFMVYLQKENIIDESGMPKERFSAEFPKEGPSILRIQQVVRGDSAAYFCASSPQGAASPLHFGNGTRLTVT.

The chain recombines TRBV7-2 with TRBJ2-5, with TRBD2 matching 11 bases. The CDR3 loop spans 15 amino acids. Per germline, CDR1 SGHTA and CDR2 FQGNSA. V lost 6 bases, J lost 4 bases, and 7 bases stayed unmatched. This chain's CDR3 is CASRTASGGPETQYF. CDR3 nucleotides: TGTGCCAGCAGGACCGCTAGCGGGGGGCCAGAGACCCAGTACTTC.

V is TRBV19 and J is TRBJ2-1, with D perhaps matching TRBD2 (6 bases). This CDR3 has 13 amino acids. V was pared by 6 bases and J by 8 bases, with 14 bases between. CDR1 LNHDA and CDR2 SQIVND come from the germline V gene (reference sequence). The CDR3 spells CASSSGYFDEQFF. CDR3 nucleotides: TGTGCCAGTAGCAGCGGGTATTTCGATGAGCAGTTCTTC.

The genes are TRBV28 and TRBJ2-7, with 7 bases lining up with TRBD2. The germline V gene has CDR1 MDHEN and CDR2 SYDVKM. Germline trimming cut 6 bases from V and 2 bases from J; bases unmatched to any gene: 13. This CDR3 contains 16 residues. The CDR3, as DNA: TGTGCCAGCAGACTGACTAGAGGAGCGGGAACCTACGAGCAGTACTTC. This gives the protein CASRLTRGAGTYEQYF.

Only a few counts were recorded for this clone. The V call is TRBV6-5, the J call TRBJ1-2; TRBD1 aligns across 8 bases. The CDR3 extends over 14 amino acids. With V trimmed by 0 bases and J by 6 bases, 3 bases remained unmatched. Germline lookup yields CDR1 MNHEY and CDR2 SVGAGI. In DNA, the CDR3 is TGTGCCAGCAGTTACTCACCAGGGGGCAATGGCTACACCTTC. Its translation: CASSYSPGGNGYTF.

The chain links TRBV27 to TRBJ2-7; perhaps TRBD1 as D (6 bases). CDR1 is MNHEY and CDR2 is SMNVEV in the germline V gene (reference sequence). The V gene lost 8 bases and the J gene lost 3 bases, with 8 bases spanning the gap. This CDR3 has 11 residues. In DNA form, the CDR3 reads TGTGCCAGCGGGACATACTACGAGCAGTACTTC. This codes for CASGTYYEQYF.

The chain has TRBV11-2 and TRBJ2-3, with 9 bases aligning to TRBD2. This CDR3 has 12 residues. V gave up 5 bases and J gave up 11 bases; unmatched junction bases: 5. The germline gives CDR1 SGHAT, CDR2 FQNNGV. The CDR3 sequence is CASSRWTSVQYF. The CDR3 DNA reads as TGTGCCAGCAGCAGATGGACTAGCGTGCAGTATTTT.

The V gene is TRBV28, the J gene TRBJ1-1; 7 nucleotides agree with TRBD1. CDR3 size: 14 residues. Germline CDR1 is MDHEN and CDR2 is SYDVKM. Germline trimming cut 5 bases from V and 1 base from J; bases unmatched to any gene: 4. The CDR3 reads CASSTGTENTEAFF. As DNA, the CDR3 is TGTGCCAGCAGTACCGGGACAGAGAACACTGAAGCTTTCTTT.

The chain recombines TRBV2 with TRBJ1-6, with 10 positions matching TRBD1. The CDR3 is 18 residues long. The germline CDR1 and CDR2 sequences are SNHLY and FYNNEI. J gave up 6 bases and V 5 bases, and 13 bases lay outside the gene matches. CDR3 sequence (DNA): TGTGCCAGCAGTCCCGGGACAGGGGAATGGCATTTTAATTCACCCCTCCACTTT. Its translation: CASSPGTGEWHFNSPLHF.

CDR3 amino acids: CSVTGATEAFF. The CDR3 coding sequence is TGCAGCGTTACAGGGGCGACTGAAGCTTTCTTT. The rearrangement joins TRBV29-1 to TRBJ1-1; 7 bases map to TRBD1. The CDR3 is made up of 11 amino acids. Germline CDR1 is SQVTM and CDR2 is ANQGSEA. Losses at the gene ends were 5 bases for V and 5 bases for J; bases not matched to a gene: 2.

This chain connects TRBV30 to TRBJ2-7, with 10 bases lining up with TRBD1. Trimming cost V 6 bases and J 13 bases; bases outside gene matches: 9. The germline gives CDR1 GTSNPN, CDR2 SVGIG (reference sequence). The CDR3 is 11 residues long. The CDR3 DNA is TGTGCCTGCCCTCGACAGGGGGCCCCCTACTTC. Its protein product is CACPRQGAPYF.

The rearrangement joins TRBV9 to TRBJ2-7; TRBD2 agrees at 8 bases. The CDR3 is 17 residues long. Germline-derived CDR1 and CDR2 are SGDLS and YYNGEE. Trimming cost V 4 bases and J 2 bases; bases outside gene matches: 14. CDR3 sequence reads: CASSSGTRGAQAYEQYF. The CDR3 region has the DNA TGTGCCAGCAGCTCCGGGACTAGGGGCGCTCAAGCCTACGAGCAGTACTTC.

Turning to this clone: Other nucleotide sequences in the sample specify the same CDR3. The J gene is TRBJ2-5, the V gene TRBV27; 7 bases agree with TRBD1. The J call may be wrong; the DNA end is better matched by TRBJ2-7. This CDR3 has 13 amino acids. CDR1 and CDR2 from the germline V gene are MNHEY and SMNVEV (reference sequence). The CDR3: CATGTVNSYEQYF. DNA for the CDR3: TGTGCCACGGGGACAGTCAACTCCTACGAGCAGTACTTC.

The chain combines TRBV18 with TRBJ1-1; D not certain. This CDR3 is built from 16 residues. In germline, CDR1 is KGHSH, CDR2 LQKENI. The V gene lost 3 bases and the J gene lost 1 base, with 15 bases spanning the gap. The CDR3 region is CASSPSGATANTEAFF. The CDR3 coding sequence is TGTGCCAGCTCACCCAGCGGAGCCACAGCGAACACTGAAGCTTTCTTT.

This clone was seen just once. V gene TRBV30 combines with J gene TRBJ2-7; 7 nucleotides match TRBD1. V trimming: 3 bases; J trimming: 5 bases; junction bases outside the gene matches: 7. This CDR3 contains 13 residues. Germline CDR1 is GTSNPN and CDR2 is SVGIG (reference sequence). The CDR3 protein is CAWSPPDRDEQYF. CDR3 coding DNA: TGTGCCTGGAGCCCCCCCGACAGGGACGAGCAGTACTTC.

This rearrangement joins TRBV5-1 to TRBJ2-1; TRBD1 matches 11 bases. Germline CDR1 and CDR2: SGHRS and YFSETQ. CDR3 length equals 16 residues. J gave up 7 bases and V 0 bases, and 6 bases lay outside the gene matches. The CDR3 region has the DNA TGCGCCAGCAGCTTGGATATAGGGACAGGGGGGAATGAGCAGTTCTTC. Residues: CASSLDIGTGGNEQFF.

The V gene is TRBV27, the J gene TRBJ2-1; 10 positions match TRBD2. The germline gives CDR1 MNHEY, CDR2 SMNVEV (reference sequence). V was clipped by 6 bases and J by 1 base; unmatched bases: 6. The CDR3 covers 16 residues. CDR3 DNA: TGTGCCAGCAGCCGGGGGGGACTAGCGTCCTACAATGAGCAGTTCTTC. Its translation: CASSRGGLASYNEQFF.

This chain joins TRBV9 and TRBJ2-5; 10 bases match TRBD2. V was pared by 3 bases and J by 4 bases, with 6 bases of the junction left unmatched. Germline V gives CDR1 SGDLS, CDR2 YYNGEE. The CDR3 totals 15 residues. The CDR3: CASSDGTSVIETQYF. Written as DNA, the CDR3 is TGTGCCAGCAGCGATGGGACTAGCGTAATAGAGACCCAGTACTTC.

The rearrangement links TRBV9 to TRBJ2-3, with D possibly being TRBD2 (6 bases). Germline CDR1 is SGDLS and CDR2 is YYNGEE. V lost 9 bases and J lost 4, with 15 bases in between. The CDR3 is made up of 13 amino acids. The chain's CDR3 is CATGGGSADTQYF. DNA of the CDR3: TGTGCCACAGGAGGAGGGAGTGCAGATACGCAGTATTTT.